This T cell receptor (beta chain) was sequenced in a study of vaccination effects on CD4 cells after COVID-19. Study details: ViraFEST expansion of antigen-specific CD4+ T cells with viral peptide pools preceded sequencing.

The assay was immunoSEQ multiplex PCR, and TCRdb's table has in-frame clones only and misses some. Here the sample spans tens of thousands of clones, around 79% being singletons. Between days 10 and 11 of culture, CD4+ T cells were separated out. Vaccination of participants consisted of two doses of either the BNT162b2 or mRNA-1273 vaccine. Days 3 and 7 were when half the medium was replaced with IL-2 medium. This CDR3 has 18 residues. With V trimmed by 2 bases and J by 9 bases, 15 bases remained unmatched. Per germline, CDR1 MNHEY and CDR2 SVGEGT. On this clone itself: Its specificity is unknown.

The source was CD4+ T cells from PBMCs cultured without peptide, collected after COVID-19 vaccination. The TCR sequence derives from a human donor who received a COVID-19 vaccine. This chain uses TRBV6-2 or TRBV6-3 with TRBJ2-4; 11 nucleotides line up with TRBD2. As DNA, the CDR3 is TGTGCCAGCAGTTACCCCAACGGGCGTACTAGCGGGGGCGGCATTCAGTACTTC. It translates to CASSYPNGRTSGGGIQYF.